This T cell receptor beta chain was obtained from a study of T cells in women clearing cervical HPV infection. This CDR3 contains 15 residues. The germline CDR1 and CDR2 sequences are SGHTA and FQGNSA. V shed 4 bases and J 4 bases; nucleotides not matched to a gene: 5. In regard to this clone: The antigen is not known. The read gets to within 3 residues of the CDR3 end, and the germline J gene fills in the rest.

General study results and limits: CIN3+ cases had significantly higher TCR repertoire richness than controls, but evenness did not differ. Controls had more TRBV6-7 (0.16%) than cases (roughly 0.11%).

Sequencing used immunoSEQ multiplex PCR; TCRdb keeps in-frame clones, though not all of them. This sample carries about 15,000 clones, with 7.5% to 8.5% going to the ten biggest clones. Material: blood buffy coat. The chain combines TRBV7-2 with TRBJ1-5, with 9 bases identical to TRBD1. The TCR originated in a woman between 18 and 75 years old with a cervical HPV16 infection that either progressed to CIN3+ or cleared (not recorded which). The sequenced CDR3 bases are TGTGCCAGCAGCTATACTGGGACAGGGAATCAGCCC. As protein: CASSYTGTGNQP. In full, the CDR3 reads CASSYTGTGNQPQHF.